The clone carrying this TCR beta chain is deemed medium-sized (0.01 to 0.1%). Its antigen is not known. These data come from a study of beta chain features in type 1 diabetes. Study in general: Age, gender and cell yields were alike across patients and healthy donors. Study-wide points: Patients with Type 1 diabetes showed moderately but significantly shorter TCRB CDR3s in all four CD4+ subsets.

The sequenced template was cDNA made from the entire isolated RNA. TCRdb's table, derived via immunoSEQ multiplex PCR, lists solely in-frame clones and lacks some. This table has about 150,000 clones, around 8% appearing once. The sample consisted of central memory CD4+ T cells from blood. The sequence came from a woman aged 40 to 50 with type 1 diabetes.

The chain's CDR3 is CSVGGTGVADTQYF. The CDR3 DNA sequence: TGCAGCGTTGGGGGGACAGGGGTAGCAGATACGCAGTATTTT. The gene calls are TRBV29-1 and TRBJ2-3; 10 nucleotides line up with TRBD1. Germline CDR1 is SQVTM and CDR2 is ANQGSEA. The V and J ends lost 4 bases and 4 bases, in that order; junction bases with no gene match: 5. This CDR3 is built from 14 residues.